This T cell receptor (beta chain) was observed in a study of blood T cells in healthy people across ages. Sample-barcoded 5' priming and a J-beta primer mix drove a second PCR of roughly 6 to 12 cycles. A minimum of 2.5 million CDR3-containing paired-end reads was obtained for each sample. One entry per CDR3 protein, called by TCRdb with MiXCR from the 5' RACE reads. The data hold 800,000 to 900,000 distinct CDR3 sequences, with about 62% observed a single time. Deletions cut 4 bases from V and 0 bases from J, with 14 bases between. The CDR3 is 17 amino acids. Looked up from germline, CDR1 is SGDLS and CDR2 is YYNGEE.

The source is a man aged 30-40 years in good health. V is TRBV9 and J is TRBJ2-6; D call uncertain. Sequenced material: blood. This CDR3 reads CASSPLRFPSGANVLTF. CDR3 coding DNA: TGTGCCAGCAGCCCCCTGCGCTTCCCCTCTGGGGCCAACGTCCTGACTTTC.